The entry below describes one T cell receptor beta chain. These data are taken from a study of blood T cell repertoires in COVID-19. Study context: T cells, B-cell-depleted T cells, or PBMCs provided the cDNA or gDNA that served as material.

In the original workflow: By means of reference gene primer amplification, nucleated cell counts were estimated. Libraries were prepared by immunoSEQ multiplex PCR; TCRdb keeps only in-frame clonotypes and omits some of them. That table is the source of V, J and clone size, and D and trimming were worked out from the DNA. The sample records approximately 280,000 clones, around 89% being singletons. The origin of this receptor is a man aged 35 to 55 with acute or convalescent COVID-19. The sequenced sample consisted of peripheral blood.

In DNA, the CDR3 is TGTGCCAGCTCTAAAAATGGAAACACCATATATTTT. Its protein product is CASSKNGNTIYF. The V gene is TRBV2, the J gene TRBJ1-3; D remains unclear. The germline V and J ends were trimmed by 8 bases and 3 bases, with 8 bases remaining between them. The CDR3 extends over 12 amino acids. CDR1 SNHLY and CDR2 FYNNEI come from the germline V gene.